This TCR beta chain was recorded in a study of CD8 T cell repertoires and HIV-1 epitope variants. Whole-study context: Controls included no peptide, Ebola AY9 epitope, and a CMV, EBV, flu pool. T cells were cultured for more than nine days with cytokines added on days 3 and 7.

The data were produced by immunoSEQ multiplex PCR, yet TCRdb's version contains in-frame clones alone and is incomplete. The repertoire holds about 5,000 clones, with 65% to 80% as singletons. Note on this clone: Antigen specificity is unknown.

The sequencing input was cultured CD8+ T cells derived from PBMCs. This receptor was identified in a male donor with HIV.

Here the CDR3 reads CASSLWLAGGLGNEQFF. CDR3 in DNA: TGTGCCAGCAGTTTATGGTTAGCGGGGGGGCTAGGCAATGAGCAGTTCTTC. The rearrangement links TRBV27 to TRBJ2-1, with TRBD2 identical over 11 bases. The germline V gene has CDR1 MNHEY and CDR2 SMNVEV (reference sequence). This CDR3 has 17 amino acids. The J segment lost 6 bases and the V segment lost 1 base, leaving 8 bases of the junction unmatched.